This record looks at one TCR beta chain sequence and its context. With 0 bases removed from V and 7 bases from J, the gap between germline ends came to 13 bases. Germline V gene sequence: CDR1 SGHTS, CDR2 YDEGEE. CDR3 size: 14 residues. The source of the sample is a study of control samples from healthy donors and cancer patients. Assay used: immunoSEQ multiplex PCR; TCRdb lists only in-frame clones, some missing. The sample holds about 27,000 clones, roughly 93% seen once. The chain employs TRBV5-8 and TRBJ2-5; D unresolved. The sample taken for sequencing was PBMCs. The sequence came from a middle-aged man with lung cancer. This CDR3 is CASSLDPLVGTQYF. The CDR3 DNA follows: TGTGCCAGCAGCTTGGATCCCCTGGTCGGGACCCAGTACTTC.